A single sample gave rise to the 9 T cell receptor beta chains below, sequenced in a study of blood T cell repertoires in COVID-19. TCRdb keeps only in-frame clones here, not all; method: immunoSEQ multiplex PCR. Here the sample spans roughly 190,000 clones, 88% being singletons. Sequenced: peripheral blood. These receptors were collected from a woman in her forties who had recovered from COVID-19.

The rearrangement uses TRBV7-8 and TRBJ2-7; 8 nucleotides match TRBD2. From germline, CDR1 is SGHVS and CDR2 FQNEAQ. The CDR3 length is 13 residues. The J segment lost 7 bases and the V segment lost 5 bases, leaving 7 bases of the junction unmatched. The CDR3 DNA sequence: TGTGCCAGCAGCACTAGCGGTTTTGGGGAGCAGTACTTC. Translating gives CASSTSGFGEQYF.

V usage is TRBV18 and J usage is TRBJ2-7, with D possibly being TRBD1 (7 bases). V dropped 5 bases and J dropped 6 bases, with 17 bases sitting between them. CDR1 is KGHSH and CDR2 is LQKENI in the germline V gene. The CDR3 is 14 amino acids. CDR3: CASSARGVQGEQYF. CDR3 nucleotide sequence: TGTGCCAGCTCAGCCAGGGGGGTTCAGGGCGAGCAGTACTTC.

This clone was counted between two and nine times. The rearrangement joins TRBV11-3 to TRBJ2-1, with D possibly being TRBD2 (6 bases). Trimming cost V 3 bases and J 2 bases, with 11 bases left between them. Germline lookup yields CDR1 SGHNT and CDR2 YENEEA. The CDR3 runs to 15 residues. In DNA, the CDR3 is TGTGCCAGCAGCTTGGGGCGGGGAACCTACAATGAGCAGTTCTTC. Amino acids: CASSLGRGTYNEQFF. Complete variable domain (other parts from reference TRBV11-3 and TRBJ2-1): EAGVVQSPRYKIIEKKQPVAFWCNPISGHNTLYWYLQNLGQGPELLIRYENEEAVDDSQLPKDRFSAERLKGVDSTLKIQPAELGDSAVYLCASSLGRGTYNEQFFGPGTRLTVL.

V gene TRBV19 combines with J gene TRBJ2-1; TRBD2 aligns across 12 bases. V lost 4 bases to trimming and J lost 0 bases; unmatched junction nucleotides: 7. The CDR3 is 18 amino acids. CDR1 and CDR2 from the germline V gene are LNHDA and SQIVND (reference sequence). The DNA of the CDR3 is TGTGCCAGTAGTAGGCGCCTAGCGGGAGGGAGCTCCTACAATGAGCAGTTCTTC. Translating it yields CASSRRLAGGSSYNEQFF. Together with reference TRBV19 and TRBJ2-1, the CDR3 gives the full variable domain: DGGITQSPKYLFRKEGQNVTLSCEQNLNHDAMYWYRQDPGQGLRLIYYSQIVNDFQKGDIAEGYSVSREKKESFPLTVTSAQKNPTAFYLCASSRRLAGGSSYNEQFFGPGTRLTVL.

The rearrangement uses TRBV7-8 and TRBJ2-7, with TRBD2 identical over 13 bases. The CDR3 has 23 amino acids. Germline CDR1 SGHVS, CDR2 FQNEAQ. Losses at the gene ends were 5 bases for V and 0 bases for J; bases not matched to a gene: 25. The CDR3 loop is CASSPPTTSGLAGDPGSSYEQYF. CDR3 bases: TGTGCCAGCAGCCCACCCACTACCTCCGGACTAGCGGGAGACCCGGGTTCCTCCTACGAGCAGTACTTC.

The rearrangement links TRBV29-1 to TRBJ1-2; D may be TRBD1 (5 bases). From germline, CDR1 is SQVTM and CDR2 ANQGSEA. The CDR3 consists of 11 residues. Trimming removed 4 bases at V and 8 bases at J, with 11 bases between. The CDR3 protein is CSVGGLEGYTF. The CDR3 nucleotides are TGCAGCGTTGGGGGCCTCGAGGGCTACACCTTC.

The V and J genes are TRBV7-9 and TRBJ1-5, with 9 bases matching TRBD1. The germline gives CDR1 SEHNR, CDR2 FQNEAQ (reference sequence). V dropped 3 bases and J dropped 2; count of bases not matched to a gene: 8. The CDR3 runs to 17 residues. This chain's CDR3 is CASSLGARTGGNQPQHF. CDR3 in DNA: TGTGCCAGCAGCTTGGGCGCCCGGACAGGGGGCAATCAGCCCCAGCATTTT.

The chain recombines TRBV9 with TRBJ2-1; TRBD2 aligns across 12 bases. CDR1 and CDR2 from the germline V gene are SGDLS and YYNGEE. The CDR3 has 17 residues. V shed 0 bases and J 12 bases; nucleotides not matched to a gene: 13. The CDR3: CASSVATERTSGMVQFF. CDR3 DNA: TGTGCCAGCAGCGTAGCAACTGAAAGGACTAGCGGGATGGTGCAGTTCTTC.

V is TRBV30 and J is TRBJ2-6, with a tentative D call TRBD2 (6 bases). The germline V gene encodes CDR1 GTSNPN and CDR2 SVGIG (reference sequence). The CDR3 is 15 residues long. The V gene lost 6 bases and the J gene lost 1 base, with 13 bases spanning the gap. CDR3: CACPGLASGANVLTF. The DNA for the CDR3 is TGTGCCTGCCCGGGACTCGCGTCTGGGGCCAACGTCCTGACTTTC.